The rows below give T cell receptor beta chains drawn from one sample of a study of cytomegalovirus exposure and HLA in healthy donors. The protocol was immunoSEQ multiplex PCR, while the TCRdb copy is restricted to in-frame clones and leaves out a portion. The repertoire holds 110,000 to 150,000 clones, with roughly 80% as singletons. The sequenced sample was PBMCs. The receptors originated from a female donor in good health and CMV-seronegative. Each CDR3 is given with its conserved first and last residue. Fields, in order: V gene, clone size, J gene, D gene, CDR3 DNA, CDR3 protein. D genes are given only for firm matches. Some rows mark clone size as missing; the rest say once, few, many or name a class of expanded clone.

>TRBV18|-|TRBJ1-1|-
TGTGCCAGCTCACCACGTCAGGGAGGCGTGAACACTGAAGCTTTCTTT
CASSPRQGGVNTEAFF
>TRBV7-2|once|TRBJ2-2|-
TGTGCCAGCAGCGCTAGCCTTAGACGGGAGCTGTTTTTT
CASSASLRRELFF
>TRBV6-1|once|TRBJ2-2|-
TGTGCCAGCCCGGGGGACGAGAGAAGGGCCGGGGAGCTGTTTTTT
CASPGDERRAGELFF
>TRBV2|-|TRBJ1-1|-
TGTGCCAGCAGGGACATAGGCATTGAAGCTTTCTTT
CASRDIGIEAFF
>TRBV6-5|-|TRBJ1-1|TRBD1
TGTGCCAGCAGTTACCGGGACAGGGCGGACACTGAAGCTTTCTTT
CASSYRDRADTEAFF
>TRBV29-1|-|TRBJ2-7|TRBD1
TGCAGCGTTGAAGAAGGGGACAGGGAATGGGGCTACGAGCAGTACTTC
CSVEEGDREWGYEQYF
>TRBV12-5|-|TRBJ1-5|-
TGTGCTAGTGGTTCGGGGTGGGATCAGCCCCAGCATTTT
CASGSGWDQPQHF
>TRBV6-1|-|TRBJ1-2|TRBD1
TGTGCCAGCACCAAAGACAGGGTCGGCCAACCACCCCGCTTC
CASTKDRVGQPPRF
>TRBV27|-|TRBJ1-1|-
TGTGCCAGCAGTTTATCGGTAATGGCAGTCCTCACTGAAGCTTTCTTT
CASSLSVMAVLTEAFF
>TRBV28|-|TRBJ2-7|TRBD1
TGTGCCAGCAGGCTACAGGGGTGGGGCGAGCAGTACTTC
CASRLQGWGEQYF